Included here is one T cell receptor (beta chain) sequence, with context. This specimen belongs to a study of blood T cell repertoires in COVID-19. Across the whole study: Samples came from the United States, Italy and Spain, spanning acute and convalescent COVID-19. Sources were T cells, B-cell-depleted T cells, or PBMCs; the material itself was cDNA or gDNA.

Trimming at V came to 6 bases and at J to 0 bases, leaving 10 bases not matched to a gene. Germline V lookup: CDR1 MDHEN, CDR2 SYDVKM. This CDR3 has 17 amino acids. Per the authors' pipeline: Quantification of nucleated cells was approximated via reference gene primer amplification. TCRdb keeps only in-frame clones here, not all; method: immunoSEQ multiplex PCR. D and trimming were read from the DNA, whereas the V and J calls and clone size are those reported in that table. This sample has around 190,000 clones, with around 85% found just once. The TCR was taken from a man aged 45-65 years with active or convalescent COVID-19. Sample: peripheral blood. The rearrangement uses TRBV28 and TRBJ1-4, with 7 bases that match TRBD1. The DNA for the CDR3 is TGTGCCAGCAGCAGGGGGATAGGGGGAGCAACTAATGAAAAACTGTTTTTT. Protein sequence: CASSRGIGGATNEKLFF.